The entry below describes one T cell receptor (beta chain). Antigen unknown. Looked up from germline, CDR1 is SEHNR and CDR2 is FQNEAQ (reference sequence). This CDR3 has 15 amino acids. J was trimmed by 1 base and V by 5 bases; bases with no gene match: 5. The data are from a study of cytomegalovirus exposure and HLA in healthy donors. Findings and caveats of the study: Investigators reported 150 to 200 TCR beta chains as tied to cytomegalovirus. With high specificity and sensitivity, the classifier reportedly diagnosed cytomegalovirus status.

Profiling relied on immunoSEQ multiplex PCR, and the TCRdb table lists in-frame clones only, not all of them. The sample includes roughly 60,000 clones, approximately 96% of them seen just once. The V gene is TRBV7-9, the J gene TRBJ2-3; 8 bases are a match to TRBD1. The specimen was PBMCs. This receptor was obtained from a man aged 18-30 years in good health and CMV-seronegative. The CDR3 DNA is TGTGCCAGCAGCCCTCAACAGGGGGGCACAGATACGCAGTATTTT. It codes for CASSPQQGGTDTQYF.